Below, one T cell receptor beta chain is given with its context. Its antigen is currently unknown. This record comes from a study of monozygotic twins with inflammatory bowel disease. Study-wide points: Reduced clonotype sharing with other individuals was observed in IBD patients relative to healthy twins, especially with disease activity. TCRbeta inverse Simpson diversity was decreased in IBD patients versus healthy co-twins. A single strong IBD-associated signal or clonotype was not supported by the findings.

Via template switching, UMIs carrying a 6-nucleotide sample barcode were introduced. Following a re-call of the 5' RACE reads, TCRdb has one entry per CDR3 protein and lacks DNA. In total, the table holds approximately 400,000 distinct CDR3 sequences. The CDR3 is 14 residues long. Germline V lookup: CDR1 LGHDT, CDR2 YNNKEL (reference sequence). The chain has TRBV3-1 and TRBJ2-3; TCRdb selects TRBD2, and the lack of DNA leaves this call unchecked. The clonotype originates from a human donor with ulcerative colitis or Crohn's disease, or a healthy co-twin of an affected twin (not recorded which). Sequenced material: blood. CDR3 protein: CASRGPSGTDTQYF.